This paragraph covers one T cell receptor (beta chain) sequence. Its target antigen remains unknown. There are no base qualities to consult, and no much larger clone falls within one base. TCR libraries were generated with the immunoSEQ multiplex PCR assay, using TCR-beta and/or TCR-alpha/delta assays for each sample. The amplified TCR libraries were sequenced on the Illumina high-throughput platform. The published analysis was carried out like this. Clustering and dimensionality reduction relied on pairwise TCRdist distances among GMM-specific receptors from T cells that were either sorted ex vivo or expanded in vitro. Each clinical repertoire was assigned a mean NN-distance score, defined as the average TCRdist to the nearest 10% of tetramer-positive reference sequences. To compute GEM TCR motif frequency, the fraction of unique TCRs matching known GEM sequences by V/J usage and CDR3 length was calculated. Active tuberculosis was classified by linear discriminant analysis with leave-one-out cross-validation, implemented in scikit-learn. The table was pulled from immuneACCESS by TCRdb, which kept in-frame rearrangements only. Such tables lose some clones; where checked, under half of the loss comes from unresolved V genes, and the rest has no known cause. V and J calls and clone size come straight from that table; D and trimming were deduced from the DNA. Here the sample has over 40,000 clones; 95% occur a single time. The ten most abundant clones make up around 3.5% of the sample.

At study entry, adolescents were screened for latent tuberculosis infection by tuberculin skin test and QuantiFERON-TB GOLD In-Tube IGRA. Immunosequencing of unsorted cryopreserved PBMC covered, on average, around 99,000 T cells per clinical donor. Eleven high schools in the Worcester region of the Western Cape, South Africa, served as enrollment sites for adolescents aged 12 to 18 years. Ten M. tuberculosis-infected and ten uninfected adolescents were selected with matching for age and sex. Adolescent PBMC were isolated from freshly drawn heparinized blood by density centrifugation and cryopreserved. This specimen comes from a study of T cells in tuberculosis (dated by TCRdb to the late 2010s). With regard to the full study: The study combined CD1B tetramers and high-throughput TCR immunosequencing to characterize T cells specific for the mycobacterial lipid antigen glucose monomycolate (GMM). IGRA-negative adolescents, IGRA-positive adolescents with latent tuberculosis and adults with active tuberculosis, around 9 per group, were compared in a South African clinical cohort.

General conclusions and limits of the study: Smaller mean NN-distances to GMM-specific TCRs were observed in active tuberculosis TCR-alpha repertoires than in IGRA-negative controls, suggesting clonal expansion of GMM-specific TCRs. Clinical samples were selected based on the availability of cryopreserved specimens, with adults included as active tuberculosis cases and adolescents included as controls. With the diverse GMM-specific repertoire as input, a classifier achieved 87% accuracy (AUROC about 0.93), whereas GEM motif frequencies as input gave approximately 70% accuracy. The smaller NN-distances were partly driven by shorter CDR3-alpha lengths in active tuberculosis patients, and the difference for TCR-beta did not reach statistical significance.

V loses 5 bases of germline sequence and J loses 2 bases, and the interval between the two ends is 7 bases. The CDR3 starts with the cysteine, ends with the phenylalanine, and has 13 residues. Only the CDR3 region is kept as DNA, spanning 39 bases read in frame from base 1. Sequences LNHDA (CDR1) and SQIVND (CDR2) are obtained from the germline V gene (reference sequence). The origin of this receptor is a donor aged 10 to 29 with latent tuberculosis or without tuberculosis infection. The chain is encoded by TRBV19 joined to TRBJ1-3; confidence is insufficient to name the D gene. Sequencing used PBMCs. The CDR3 protein: CASSQYTGNTIYF. DNA sequence: TGTGCCAGTAGTCAATACACTGGAAACACCATATATTTT.